This record looks at one T cell receptor (beta chain) sequence and its context. Its antigen is unknown. This entry belongs to a study of T cell responses to AZD1222 COVID-19 vaccine. Germline V gives CDR1 SEHNR, CDR2 FQNEAQ (reference sequence). V trimming: 3 bases; J trimming: 3 bases; junction bases outside the gene matches: 5. CDR3 length equals 17 residues. Sequencing was performed with immunoSEQ multiplex PCR; in TCRdb, only in-frame clones are kept and a portion is missing. Among some 120,000 clones, 85% to 90% were seen once, and the ten largest hold approximately 12%. Whole-study findings and limits: Following two doses of AZD1222, Spike-specific TCR breadth and depth rose.

The sequence came from an adult in good health. Sequencing used peripheral blood, obtained on day 0 of MenACWY control vaccination. The chain carries TRBV7-9 and TRBJ2-3; 14 bases agree with TRBD2. The CDR3 DNA reads TGTGCCAGCAGCTTTACCGGGACTAGCGGGAGAACAGATACGCAGTATTTT. It yields the protein CASSFTGTSGRTDTQYF.